The clone carrying this T cell receptor beta chain came up a few times. The antigen remains undetermined. These data originate in a study of T cells after yellow fever vaccination. Overall study: In the case of low-cell-number fractions, SMART-Seq v4 Ultra Low Input was used for preparation.

CDR3 size: 14 residues. The V and J ends lost 2 bases and 5 bases respectively, with 13 bases between them. Germline V gene data show CDR1 as SGHRS and CDR2 as YFSETQ. For TCR, cDNA came from 5'RACE template switching, which added a universal primer site and UMIs. TCRdb used MiXCR to reprocess the 5' RACE reads, holding one entry per CDR3 protein. Altogether 450,000 to 650,000 distinct CDR3 sequences are present, just over 20% being singletons, with the ten largest covering approximately 16%. Study-level findings and limits: Researchers cautioned that FACS-sorted repertoires could harbor abundant clonotypes contaminating from the bulk population. Subsequent booster samples again held most clones from primary vaccination (96% CD4, over 80% CD8).

The sequence was collected from a man between 18 and 35 years old who received the YFV17D yellow fever vaccine. The chain uses TRBV5-1 and TRBJ2-5; D unclear. Sequencing was performed on PBMCs, taken 20 to 25 days after the first yellow fever vaccination. The CDR3 reads CASSFTRVRETQYF. The CDR3, as DNA: TGCGCCAGCAGCTTTACACGGGTGAGGGAGACCCAGTACTTC.